These 30 T cell receptor beta chains were sequenced from one sample in a study of blood T cells in healthy people across ages. A second PCR of 7 to 11 cycles used a sample-barcoded 5' primer and a J-beta primer mix. TCRdb re-called the 5' RACE reads through MiXCR, storing one row per CDR3 protein. Of about 1.5 million distinct CDR3 sequences in the sample, approximately 42% are singletons; the top ten hold roughly 7.9%. Sequences were obtained from blood. These receptors all stem from a woman aged 18-30 years in good health.

This sequence joins TRBV12-3 or TRBV12-4 and TRBJ1-6; TRBD1 might be the D (6 bases). V was clipped by 3 bases and J by 10 bases, with 13 bases between them. This CDR3 has 14 residues. The CDR3 region is CASSFSGGKSPLHF. The CDR3 DNA follows: TGTGCCAGCAGTTTTTCGGGGGGCAAATCACCCCTCCACTTT.

The chain uses TRBV12-3 or TRBV12-4 and TRBJ1-2; D uncertain. This CDR3 is built from 14 residues. Between the trimmed V and J ends, which lost 3 bases and 3 bases, there was a span of 11 bases. CDR3 nucleotides: TGTGCCAGCAGTTTCGCAGGATCGGACTATGGCTACACCTTC. It is translated as CASSFAGSDYGYTF.

This chain uses TRBV2 with TRBJ1-4; D is unresolved. The ends were cut back, 5 bases at V and 5 bases at J, with 15 bases in the middle. CDR1 and CDR2 from the germline V gene are SNHLY and FYNNEI. The CDR3 covers 15 residues. CDR3 protein: CASSSRGGENEKLFF. In DNA form, the CDR3 reads TGTGCCAGCAGTTCCCGAGGTGGGGAAAATGAAAAACTGTTTTTT. The full variable domain, with the rest looked up from reference TRBV2 and TRBJ1-4, is EPEVTQTPSHQVTQMGQEVILRCVPISNHLYFYWYRQILGQKVEFLVSFYNNEISEKSEIFDDQFSVERPDGSNFTLKIRSTKLEDSAMYFCASSSRGGENEKLFFGSGTQLSVL.

This clonotype came up once. This chain uses TRBV28 with TRBJ1-2, with D perhaps TRBD1 (6 bases). The ends were cut back, 4 bases at V and 8 bases at J, with 20 bases in the middle. Germline loops: CDR1 MDHEN, CDR2 SYDVKM. CDR3 length equals 15 residues. In DNA form, the CDR3 reads TGTGCCAGCAGTTCCCCTGGGGGGCAGGGTGGGGGCTACACCTTC. It encodes CASSSPGGQGGGYTF.

V usage is TRBV12-3 or TRBV12-4 and J usage is TRBJ2-6; D gene ambiguous. Trimming removed 5 bases at V and 2 bases at J, with 10 bases between. The CDR3 totals 15 residues. The CDR3 protein is CASSMGLAGANVLTF. In nucleotides, the CDR3 is TGTGCCAGCAGTATGGGTCTGGCTGGGGCCAACGTCCTGACTTTC.

Comment on this clonotype: A much bigger clone sits one base away, suggesting this may be a read error. The rearrangement uses TRBV7-2 and TRBJ2-1; 12 nucleotides align to TRBD2. The CDR3 runs 15 residues. Germline V lookup: CDR1 SGHTA, CDR2 FQGNSA. CDR3 in DNA: TGTGCCAGCAGTTCTAGCGGGGGGGCCTACAGTGAGCAGTTCTTC. It yields the protein CASSSSGGAYSEQFF.

This clonotype was seen ten or more times. The chain employs TRBV29-1 and TRBJ2-5; D is unresolved. The CDR3 sequence is 13 residues long. Trimming stripped 2 bases from V and 4 bases from J, with 11 bases between. Germline-derived CDR1 and CDR2 are SQVTM and ANQGSEA. CDR3 DNA: TGCAGCGTTGAACACGCCCGAGGAGAGACCCAGTACTTC. Protein product: CSVEHARGETQYF.

This clonotype was detected a few times. The genes are TRBV20-1 and TRBJ2-1; 8 bases line up with TRBD1. V shed 7 bases and J 6 bases; nucleotides not matched to a gene: 11. Germline lookup yields CDR1 DFQATT and CDR2 SNEGSKA (reference sequence). The length of the CDR3 is 14 residues. In DNA, the CDR3 is TGCAGTGGTGTAGAGGACAGGGTTCGCAATGAGCAGTTCTTC. It encodes CSGVEDRVRNEQFF.

The chain is built from TRBV12-3 or TRBV12-4 and TRBJ2-1, with 8 nucleotides matching TRBD1. V lost 2 bases, J lost 9 bases, and 15 bases stayed unmatched. The CDR3 length is 17 residues. CDR3 in DNA: TGTGCCAGCAGTTTAAGTGCCCGGACAGCCAGGGGGCTTGAGCAGTTCTTC. Translation: CASSLSARTARGLEQFF.

V usage is TRBV6-6 and J usage is TRBJ2-7; 7 bases are a match to TRBD2. Trimming cost V 2 bases and J 5 bases; bases outside gene matches: 9. Germline assignment: CDR1 MNHNY and CDR2 SVGAGI (reference sequence). CDR3 length: 15 residues. CDR3 sequence (DNA): TGTGCCAGCAGTTACAGCGTGGTAGCGGGTGACGAGCAGTACTTC. It translates to CASSYSVVAGDEQYF.

This sequence joins TRBV5-6 and TRBJ2-5; D not resolved. Near its end, the DNA agrees better with TRBJ2-7, so the J call may be wrong. The CDR3 length is 12 residues. In germline, CDR1 is SGHDT, CDR2 YYEEEE. This CDR3 reads CASSHPGGEQYF. The CDR3 DNA is TGTGCCAGCAGCCATCCGGGCGGCGAGCAGTACTTC.

This clonotype was seen a handful of times. This rearrangement joins TRBV6-6 to TRBJ2-5; 10 nucleotides match TRBD2. The CDR3 has 14 residues. After removal of 8 bases from V and 4 bases from J, the junction contained 7 bases not matched to a gene. Germline loops: CDR1 MNHNY, CDR2 SVGAGI (reference sequence). CDR3 region: CASDSSGRTETQYF. For the CDR3, the DNA is TGTGCCAGCGATTCTAGCGGGAGAACAGAGACCCAGTACTTC.

This clonotype was seen more than once but under ten times. The chain is built from TRBV6-2 or TRBV6-3 and TRBJ2-3, with 13 nucleotides matching TRBD2. Trimming cost V 5 bases and J 0 bases; bases outside gene matches: 5. The CDR3 covers 17 residues. In germline, CDR1 is MNHEY, CDR2 SVGEGT. CDR3 sequence reads: CASSQGTSGISTDTQYF. Here the CDR3 DNA reads TGTGCCAGCAGTCAAGGGACTAGCGGGATCAGCACAGATACGCAGTATTTT.

The genes are TRBV2 and TRBJ2-2; the D gene is possibly TRBD2 (6 bases). The germline gives CDR1 SNHLY, CDR2 FYNNEI. V shed 1 base and J shed 3 bases, with 9 bases lying between them. The length of the CDR3 is 15 residues. The CDR3 is CASSEGRVDTGELFF. The CDR3 DNA sequence: TGTGCCAGCAGTGAAGGGAGGGTAGACACCGGGGAGCTGTTTTTT.

V usage is TRBV18 and J usage is TRBJ1-1, with D possibly TRBD1 on 5 matching bases. Trimming stripped 3 bases from V and 7 bases from J, with 12 bases between. The CDR3 runs 13 residues. In germline, CDR1 is KGHSH, CDR2 LQKENI. The CDR3 loop reads CASSPDSDGEAFF. In DNA form, the CDR3 reads TGTGCCAGCTCACCCGACAGTGATGGTGAAGCTTTCTTT.

This clonotype was seen a few times. The CDR3 spells CASSVWTTDTQYF. In DNA, the CDR3 is TGTGCCAGCAGTGTATGGACCACAGATACGCAGTATTTT. This sequence joins TRBV6-1 and TRBJ2-3; no reliable D call. CDR1 MNHNS and CDR2 SASEGT come from the germline V gene. The CDR3 sequence is 13 residues long. Trimming removed 4 bases from V and 2 bases from J, with 7 bases in between.

This chain links TRBV30 with TRBJ1-2; tentative D call: TRBD1 (6 bases). The CDR3 runs 12 residues. CDR1 and CDR2 from the germline V gene are GTSNPN and SVGIG (reference sequence). V dropped 8 bases and J dropped 6 bases, with 16 bases sitting between them. The CDR3 sequence: CARAYTGNGYTF. The CDR3 bases are TGTGCCCGAGCTTACACAGGGAATGGCTACACCTTC.

The rearrangement links TRBV29-1 to TRBJ1-4; 8 bases line up with TRBD1. The CDR3 runs to 13 residues. Germline V gene sequence: CDR1 SQVTM, CDR2 ANQGSEA. V gave up 7 bases and J gave up 7 bases; unmatched junction bases: 8. The CDR3 region is CSANRGSGEKLFF. CDR3 nucleotides: TGCAGCGCAAACAGGGGGTCGGGTGAAAAACTGTTTTTT. Full variable domain (remainder filled in from reference TRBV29-1 and TRBJ1-4): SAVISQKPSRDICQRGTSLTIQCQVDSQVTMMFWYRQQPGQSLTLIATANQGSEATYESGFVIDKFPISRPNLTFSTLTVSNMSPEDSSIYLCSANRGSGEKLFFGSGTQLSVL.

This clonotype was detected only a few times. The V gene is TRBV11-2, the J gene TRBJ1-2; no definite D call. CDR1 is SGHAT, CDR2 FQNNGV, per germline. Trimming cost V 5 bases and J 8 bases, with 18 bases left between them. The CDR3 loop spans 14 amino acids. CDR3 in amino acids: CASSLKERISGYTF. For the CDR3, the DNA is TGTGCCAGCAGCCTGAAAGAGAGGATAAGCGGCTACACCTTC.

J is TRBJ1-2 and V is TRBV6-5; 8 bases fit TRBD1. Germline V gives CDR1 MNHEY, CDR2 SVGAGI. The CDR3 has 14 residues. Trimming took 0 bases from V and 3 from J; bases not matched to a gene: 0. The CDR3 sequence is CASSYSGQDYGYTF. The CDR3 DNA is TGTGCCAGCAGTTACTCGGGACAGGACTATGGCTACACCTTC.

CDR3 DNA: TGTGCCAGCAGTTACTTCGGGGCCGGGGGAGAGACCCAGTACTTC. This encodes CASSYFGAGGETQYF. V is TRBV6-2 or TRBV6-3 and J is TRBJ2-7; D is possibly TRBD2 (6 bases). Matching the DNA end better, TRBJ2-5 makes the J call doubtful. This CDR3 spans 15 amino acids. CDR1 is MNHEY and CDR2 is SVGEGT in the germline V gene.

The rearrangement uses TRBV20-1 and TRBJ2-1; 14 bases line up with TRBD2. The CDR3 covers 19 residues. J was trimmed by 0 bases and V by 5 bases; bases with no gene match: 12. Germline V gene sequence: CDR1 DFQATT, CDR2 SNEGSKA (reference sequence). The CDR3 loop is CSAARGLAGDVSSYNEQFF. The CDR3 nucleotides are TGCAGTGCTGCCCGGGGACTAGCGGGAGACGTCAGCTCCTACAATGAGCAGTTCTTC.

The rearrangement uses TRBV10-2 and TRBJ2-7; D is uncertain. Germline lookup yields CDR1 WSHSY and CDR2 SAAADI. The CDR3 sequence is 14 residues long. Trimming removed 0 bases from V and 4 bases from J, with 10 bases in between. CDR3 in amino acids: CASSESSGPYEQYF. Here the CDR3 DNA reads TGCGCCAGCAGTGAGTCTTCCGGACCATACGAGCAGTACTTC.

The rearrangement uses TRBV20-1 and TRBJ2-7; D assignment may be TRBD1 or TRBD2 (5 bases each). This CDR3 has 15 amino acids. Germline-derived CDR1 and CDR2 are DFQATT and SNEGSKA (reference sequence). The germline V and J ends were trimmed by 5 bases and 3 bases, with 20 bases remaining between them. The CDR3 is CSAGGQGFPYYEQYF. In DNA, the CDR3 is TGCAGTGCTGGGGGTCAGGGATTTCCTTACTACGAGCAGTACTTC.

This chain joins TRBV12-3 or TRBV12-4 and TRBJ2-2; D gene uncertain. Trimming removed 3 bases from V and 3 bases from J, with 8 bases in between. CDR3 length: 14 amino acids. The CDR3 region is CASSFRQYTGELFF. CDR3 sequence (DNA): TGTGCCAGCAGTTTTAGGCAGTACACCGGGGAGCTGTTTTTT.

Notes on this clonotype: A junction end diverges from the germline sequence, so it may reflect a read error. The V and J genes are TRBV6-5 and TRBJ1-2; D gene unclear. The CDR3 covers 14 residues. Germline values: CDR1 MNHEY, CDR2 SVGAGI. Here the CDR3 DNA reads TGCGCCAGCAGTTACTCGACGGGAGGATTAGGCTACACCTTC. As protein: CASSYSTGGLGYTF.

This clonotype was seen a handful of times. The chain employs TRBV4-1 and TRBJ2-1, with 10 bases identical to TRBD2. This CDR3 is 13 amino acids long. Per the germline V gene, CDR1 is MGHRA and CDR2 is YSYEKL. The CDR3 DNA follows: TGCGCATCGGCTAGCGGGAGTCCCTATGAGCAGTTCTTC. The encoded protein is CASASGSPYEQFF.

The chain links TRBV12-3 or TRBV12-4 to TRBJ2-3, with D uncertain. V dropped 5 bases and J dropped 9 bases, with 9 bases sitting between them. CDR3 size: 11 residues. The CDR3 protein is CASSGVGTQYF. DNA of the CDR3: TGTGCCAGCAGTGGGGTGGGCACGCAGTATTTT.

The J gene is TRBJ1-1, the V gene TRBV7-9; D remains ambiguous. Germline CDR1 SEHNR, CDR2 FQNEAQ (reference sequence). This CDR3 region has 12 residues. Trimming took off 5 bases at V and 7 bases at J, with 11 bases between the two ends. As DNA, the CDR3 is TGTGCCAGCAGCCAAGGAGAAAATGAAGCTTTCTTT. It translates to CASSQGENEAFF.

The V call is TRBV6-1, the J call TRBJ2-3; tentatively, D is TRBD1 (6 bases). Germline V CDR1 and CDR2: MNHNS, SASEGT. The V and J ends lost 1 base and 0 bases respectively, with 8 bases between them. This CDR3 has 15 amino acids. The chain's CDR3 is CASSEEGVSTDTQYF. The CDR3 region has the DNA TGTGCCAGCAGTGAAGAGGGGGTAAGCACAGATACGCAGTATTTT.